Presented here are 17 T cell receptor beta chains from one specimen sequenced in a study of T cells in Graves' hyperthyroidism and ophthalmopathy. What was amplified from RNA transcripts were TCR beta CDR3 regions. The TCR CDR3 first-round RT-PCR relied on the HTBI primer set. TCRdb re-derived calls from the multiplex PCR reads in MiXCR, one entry per CDR3 protein. The sample has 550,000 to 850,000 distinct CDR3 sequences, approximately 19% seen once. Source material: blood. Receptors originate from a woman in her forties or fifties with Graves' hyperthyroidism that later progressed to Graves' ophthalmopathy.

The table lists this clonotype with many counts. In nucleotides, the CDR3 is TGTGCCAGCAGTTTTAGGGTAGGGACAGATACGCAGTATTTT. It translates to CASSFRVGTDTQYF. The V gene is TRBV12-3 or TRBV12-4, the J gene TRBJ2-3; no reliable D call. V was cut by 3 bases and J by 3 bases, with 10 bases left in between. The CDR3 is made up of 14 amino acids.

This clonotype was picked up a small number of times. V is TRBV4-2 and J is TRBJ2-5; 8 positions agree with TRBD2. Trimming cost V 5 bases and J 2 bases; bases outside gene matches: 10. The germline V gene has CDR1 LGHNA and CDR2 YNFKEQ. The CDR3 runs to 16 residues. CDR3 nucleotide sequence: TGTGCCAGCAGCTCCTGGGAGCGGGGGAGGCAAGAGACCCAGTACTTC. It translates to CASSSWERGRQETQYF.

The chain links TRBV11-2 to TRBJ2-1; 9 bases are shared with TRBD1. The CDR3 sequence is 17 residues long. Germline V CDR1 and CDR2: SGHAT, FQNNGV. The junction had 8 bases not matched to a gene; V was cut back by 3 bases and J by 2 bases. CDR3 sequence reads: CASSFTGGTGTYNEQFF. The CDR3 nucleotides read TGTGCCAGCAGCTTCACCGGGGGGACAGGGACCTACAATGAGCAGTTCTTC.

The chain recombines TRBV2 with TRBJ1-5, with D possibly TRBD1 on 5 matching bases. The CDR3 spans 14 residues. V was cut by 4 bases and J by 6 bases, with 13 bases left in between. Germline V gives CDR1 SNHLY, CDR2 FYNNEI. CDR3 region: CASSGGRAGQPQHF. In DNA, the CDR3 is TGTGCCAGCAGTGGGGGCAGGGCGGGTCAGCCCCAGCATTTT.

The chain uses TRBV6-5 and TRBJ2-7; D is perhaps TRBD1 or TRBD2 (5 bases each). The germline gives CDR1 MNHEY, CDR2 SVGAGI. The CDR3 contains 17 residues. V was shortened by 1 base and J by 2 bases, with 18 bases between the two germline ends. CDR3 bases: TGTGCCAGCAGTTACTACCAGGGTCCTACGCGGGCCTACGAGCAGTACTTC. Protein: CASSYYQGPTRAYEQYF.

The chain joins TRBV20-1 to TRBJ2-6; 16 bases align to TRBD2. J was trimmed by 4 bases and V by 1 base; bases with no gene match: 7. From germline, CDR1 is DFQATT and CDR2 SNEGSKA (reference sequence). This CDR3 is built from 19 residues. This CDR3 is CSARALGLAGGPGANVLTF. The DNA for the CDR3 is TGCAGTGCTAGAGCATTGGGACTAGCGGGGGGGCCAGGGGCCAACGTCCTGACTTTC.

This clonotype was seen ten or more times. The rearrangement links TRBV11-2 to TRBJ1-2, with D tentatively TRBD1 (6 bases). Trimming left V 0 bases short and J 4 bases short, with 15 bases between. Germline values: CDR1 SGHAT, CDR2 FQNNGV. The CDR3 sequence is 16 residues long. The CDR3 sequence: CASSLDLSGAGYGYTF. The CDR3 DNA reads TGTGCCAGCAGCTTAGATCTGTCGGGGGCTGGCTATGGCTACACCTTC.

Turning to this clonotype: A clone one base away is much larger, so this may be a read error. The CDR3: CAGSPRDSYGYTF. CDR3 bases: TGTGCCGGCAGTCCCCGGGACAGCTATGGCTACACCTTC. The chain recombines TRBV12-3 or TRBV12-4 with TRBJ1-2; the match to TRBD1 covers 7 bases. This CDR3 region has 13 residues.

This clonotype was found many times. The chain employs TRBV12-3 or TRBV12-4 and TRBJ2-3; 9 bases fit TRBD1. The V segment lost 6 bases and the J segment 5 bases; nucleotides outside the gene matches: 9. The CDR3 is 15 residues long. As DNA, the CDR3 is TGTGCCAGCAGCCTGAAGGGACAGGGTGGAGATACGCAGTATTTT. As protein: CASSLKGQGGDTQYF.

This clonotype was picked up many times. The V and J genes are TRBV11-2 and TRBJ2-5; D is unresolved. The V and J ends lost 5 bases and 5 bases respectively, with 18 bases between them. The V gene's germline CDR1 is SGHAT and CDR2 FQNNGV. There are 15 residues in the CDR3. This CDR3 reads CASSPTPPPWETQYF. The CDR3 nucleotides are TGTGCCAGCAGCCCCACCCCGCCTCCCTGGGAGACCCAGTACTTC.

This clonotype was detected only a few times. The V and J genes are TRBV6-5 and TRBJ2-2; 12 bases fit TRBD2. The CDR3 covers 19 residues. V trimming: 0 bases; J trimming: 2 bases; junction bases outside the gene matches: 7. The germline V gene has CDR1 MNHEY and CDR2 SVGAGI. As DNA, the CDR3 is TGTGCCAGCAGTTACTCAGGGCTAGCGGGGGGGCCAAACACCGGGGAGCTGTTTTTT. Translation: CASSYSGLAGGPNTGELFF.

This clonotype was seen a few times. This chain uses TRBV6-1 with TRBJ2-2; D may be TRBD1 (6 bases). The V gene's germline CDR1 is MNHNS and CDR2 SASEGT. This CDR3 comprises 15 residues. V lost 6 bases to trimming and J lost 2 bases, with 13 bases between them. CDR3 DNA sequence: TGTGCCAGCAGGGTCGGGACATTCAACACCGGGGAGCTGTTTTTT. This translates into CASRVGTFNTGELFF.

The chain carries TRBV5-1 and TRBJ1-6; D is uncertain. This CDR3 has 16 amino acids. Germline V gene lookup returns CDR1 SGHRS and CDR2 YFSETQ. V lost 3 bases and J lost 7, with 17 bases in between. The CDR3, as DNA: TGCGCCAGCAGCTCCCAGCCGCAACAAGGCAATTCACCCCTCCACTTT. Protein product: CASSSQPQQGNSPLHF.

This chain uses TRBV24-1 with TRBJ1-4; 10 nucleotides align to TRBD1. This CDR3 spans 17 amino acids. Per germline, CDR1 KGHDR and CDR2 SFDVKD. V lost 4 bases and J lost 3; bases outside the gene matches: 7. CDR3 loop: CATSEGTGEVANEKLFF. CDR3 DNA sequence: TGTGCCACCAGTGAAGGGACAGGGGAAGTAGCTAATGAAAAACTGTTTTTT.

The table lists this clonotype with many counts. The J gene is TRBJ1-1, the V gene TRBV20-1; D is unresolved. V was clipped by 3 bases and J by 4 bases, with 6 bases between them. This CDR3 region has 11 residues. Germline V CDR1 and CDR2: DFQATT, SNEGSKA (reference sequence). The CDR3 is CSARSPTEAFF. The CDR3 region has the DNA TGCAGTGCTAGGTCCCCCACTGAAGCTTTCTTT.

This clonotype was seen many times. The chain has TRBV7-8 and TRBJ1-2; the D is unclear. Germline CDR1 is SGHVS and CDR2 is FQNEAQ. The ends were cut back, 1 base at V and 2 bases at J, with 8 bases in the middle. The CDR3 has 14 amino acids. CDR3 DNA sequence: TGTGCCAGCAGCTTAGGAGGATCGAACTATGGCTACACCTTC. Translating gives CASSLGGSNYGYTF. The full variable domain, in which reference TRBV7-8 and TRBJ1-2 provide the parts outside the CDR3, is GAGVSQSPRYKVAKRGQDVALRCDPISGHVSLFWYQQALGQGPEFLTYFQNEAQLDKSGLPSDRFFAERPEGSVSTLKIQRTQQEDSAVYLCASSLGGSNYGYTFGSGTRLTVV.

The CDR3 loop reads CSALETRGEETQYF. In DNA form, the CDR3 reads TGCAGTGCTCTAGAGACGCGGGGGGAAGAGACCCAGTACTTC. The chain uses TRBV20-1 and TRBJ2-5, with 8 bases aligning to TRBD2. CDR1 is DFQATT and CDR2 is SNEGSKA in the germline V gene (reference sequence). The CDR3 loop spans 14 amino acids. With 5 bases clipped from V and 3 bases from J, the junction kept 8 bases outside the gene matches.